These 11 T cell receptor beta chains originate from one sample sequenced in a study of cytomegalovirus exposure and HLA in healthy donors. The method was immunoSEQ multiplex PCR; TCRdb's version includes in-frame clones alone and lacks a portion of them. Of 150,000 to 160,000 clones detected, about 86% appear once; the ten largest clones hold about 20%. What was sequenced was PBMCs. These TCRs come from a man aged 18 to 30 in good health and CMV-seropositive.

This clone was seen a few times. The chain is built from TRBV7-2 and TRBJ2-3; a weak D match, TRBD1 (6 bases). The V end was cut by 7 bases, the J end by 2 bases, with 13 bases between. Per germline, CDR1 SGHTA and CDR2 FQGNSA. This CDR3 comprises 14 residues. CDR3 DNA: TGTGCCAGCACCCAGGGGTCGGCCACAGATACGCAGTATTTT. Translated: CASTQGSATDTQYF.

The CDR3 DNA is TGCGCCAGCAGTGGCGGAAGCAGGGGTTACGAGCAGTACTTC. This codes for CASSGGSRGYEQYF. The rearrangement uses TRBV4-3 and TRBJ2-7; a weak D match, TRBD1 (6 bases). The CDR3 is made up of 14 amino acids. The germline V gene has CDR1 LGHNA and CDR2 YSLEER. V lost 6 bases and J lost 4, with 16 bases in between.

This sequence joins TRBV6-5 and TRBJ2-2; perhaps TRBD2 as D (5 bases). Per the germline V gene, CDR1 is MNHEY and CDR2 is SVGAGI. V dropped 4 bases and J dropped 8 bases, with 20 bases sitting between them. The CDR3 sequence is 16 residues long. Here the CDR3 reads CASSSEDGVRLGELFF. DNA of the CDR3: TGTGCCAGCAGTTCGGAGGACGGTGTTCGACTAGGGGAGCTGTTTTTT.

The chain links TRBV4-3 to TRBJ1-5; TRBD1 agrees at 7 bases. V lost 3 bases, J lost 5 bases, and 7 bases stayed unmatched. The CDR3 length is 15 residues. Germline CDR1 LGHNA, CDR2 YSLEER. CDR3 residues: CASSQDRSNYQPQHF. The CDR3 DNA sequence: TGCGCCAGCAGCCAGGACAGGTCGAACTATCAGCCCCAGCATTTT.

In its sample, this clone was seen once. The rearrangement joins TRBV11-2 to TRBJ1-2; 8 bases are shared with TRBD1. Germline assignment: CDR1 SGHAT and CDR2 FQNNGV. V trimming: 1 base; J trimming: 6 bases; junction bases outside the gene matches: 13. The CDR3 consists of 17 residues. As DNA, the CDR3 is TGTGCCAGCAGCTTAGTTTATGGGGGGTCAGGGGGCGATGGCTACACCTTC. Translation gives CASSLVYGGSGGDGYTF.

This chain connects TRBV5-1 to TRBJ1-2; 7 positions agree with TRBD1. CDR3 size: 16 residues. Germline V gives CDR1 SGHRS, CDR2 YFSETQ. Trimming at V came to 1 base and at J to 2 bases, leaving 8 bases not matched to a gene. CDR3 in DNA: TGCGCCAGCAGCTTGCTCACCCGGGACAGCAACTATGGCTACACCTTC. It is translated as CASSLLTRDSNYGYTF.

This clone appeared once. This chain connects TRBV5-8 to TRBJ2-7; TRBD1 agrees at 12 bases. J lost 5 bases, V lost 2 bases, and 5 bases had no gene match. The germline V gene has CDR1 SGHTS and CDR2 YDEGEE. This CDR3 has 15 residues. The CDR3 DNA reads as TGTGCCAGCAGCTTAACCGGGACAGGGGGCCACGAGCAGTACTTC. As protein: CASSLTGTGGHEQYF.

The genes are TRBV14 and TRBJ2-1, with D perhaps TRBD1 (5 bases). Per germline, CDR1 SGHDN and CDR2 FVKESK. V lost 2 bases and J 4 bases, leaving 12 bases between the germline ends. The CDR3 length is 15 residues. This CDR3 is CASSQQGEPYNEQFF. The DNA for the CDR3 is TGTGCCAGCAGCCAACAGGGTGAACCTTACAATGAGCAGTTCTTC.

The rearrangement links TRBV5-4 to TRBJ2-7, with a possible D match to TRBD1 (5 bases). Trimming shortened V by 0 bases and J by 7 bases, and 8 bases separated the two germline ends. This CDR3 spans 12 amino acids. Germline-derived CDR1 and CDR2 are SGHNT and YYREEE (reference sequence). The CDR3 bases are TGTGCCAGCAGCTTGGGGGGCCTGGAGCAGTACTTC. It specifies CASSLGGLEQYF.

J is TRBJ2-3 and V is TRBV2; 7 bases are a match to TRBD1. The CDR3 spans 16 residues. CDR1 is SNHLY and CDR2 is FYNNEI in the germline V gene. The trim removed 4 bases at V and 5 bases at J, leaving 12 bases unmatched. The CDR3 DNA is TGTGCCAGCAGTGGCTTCTGGACAGGCGACAAAGATACGCAGTATTTT. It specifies CASSGFWTGDKDTQYF.

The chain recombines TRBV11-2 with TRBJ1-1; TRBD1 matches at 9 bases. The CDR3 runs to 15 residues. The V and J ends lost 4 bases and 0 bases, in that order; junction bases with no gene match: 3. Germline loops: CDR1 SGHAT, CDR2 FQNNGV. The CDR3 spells CASSSRTGVNTEAFF. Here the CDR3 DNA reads TGTGCCAGCAGCTCCCGGACAGGGGTGAACACTGAAGCTTTCTTT.